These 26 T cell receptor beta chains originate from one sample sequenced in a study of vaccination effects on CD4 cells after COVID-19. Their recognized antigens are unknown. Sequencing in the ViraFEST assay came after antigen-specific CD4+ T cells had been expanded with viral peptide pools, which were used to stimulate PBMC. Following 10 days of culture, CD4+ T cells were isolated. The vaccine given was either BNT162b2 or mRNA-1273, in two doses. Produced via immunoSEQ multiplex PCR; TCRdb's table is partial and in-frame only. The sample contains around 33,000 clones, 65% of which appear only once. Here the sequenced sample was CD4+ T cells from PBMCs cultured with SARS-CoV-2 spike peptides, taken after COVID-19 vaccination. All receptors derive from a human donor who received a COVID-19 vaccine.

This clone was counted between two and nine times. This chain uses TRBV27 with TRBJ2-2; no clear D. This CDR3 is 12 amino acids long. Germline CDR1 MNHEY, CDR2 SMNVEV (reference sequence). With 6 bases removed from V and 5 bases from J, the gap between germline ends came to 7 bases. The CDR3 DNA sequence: TGTGCCAGCAGCCCGCTGACCGGGGAGCTGTTTTTT. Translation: CASSPLTGELFF.

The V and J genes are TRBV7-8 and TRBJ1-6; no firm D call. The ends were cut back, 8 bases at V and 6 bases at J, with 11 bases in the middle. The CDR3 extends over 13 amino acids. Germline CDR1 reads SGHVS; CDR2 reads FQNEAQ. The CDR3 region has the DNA TGTGCCAGCCACCTCGGATTTAATTCACCCCTCCACTTT. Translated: CASHLGFNSPLHF.

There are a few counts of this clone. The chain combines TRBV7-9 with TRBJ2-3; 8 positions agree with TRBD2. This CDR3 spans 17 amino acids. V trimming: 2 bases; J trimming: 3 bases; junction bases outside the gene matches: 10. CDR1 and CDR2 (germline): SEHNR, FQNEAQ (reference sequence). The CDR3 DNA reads TGTGCCAGCAGCTTATCTCAGCGGGAGCGGAGAACAGATACGCAGTATTTT. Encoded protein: CASSLSQRERRTDTQYF.

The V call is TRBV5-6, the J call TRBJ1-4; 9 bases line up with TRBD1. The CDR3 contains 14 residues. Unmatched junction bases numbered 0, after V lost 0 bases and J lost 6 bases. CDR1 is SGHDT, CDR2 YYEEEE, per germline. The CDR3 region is CASSLDRGHEKLFF. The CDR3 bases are TGTGCCAGCAGCTTGGACAGGGGGCATGAAAAACTGTTTTTT.

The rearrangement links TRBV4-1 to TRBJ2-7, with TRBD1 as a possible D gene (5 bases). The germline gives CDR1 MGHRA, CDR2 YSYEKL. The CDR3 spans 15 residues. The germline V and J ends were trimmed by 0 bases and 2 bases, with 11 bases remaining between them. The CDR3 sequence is CASSQDRDRPYEQYF. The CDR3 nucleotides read TGCGCCAGCAGCCAAGATCGAGACAGACCCTACGAGCAGTACTTC.

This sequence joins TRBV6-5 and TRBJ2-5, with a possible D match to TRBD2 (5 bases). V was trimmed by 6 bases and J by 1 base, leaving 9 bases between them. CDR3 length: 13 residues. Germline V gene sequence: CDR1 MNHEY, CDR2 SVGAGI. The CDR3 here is CASRDLIQETQYF. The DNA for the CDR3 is TGTGCCAGCAGGGACTTAATCCAAGAGACCCAGTACTTC.

CDR3 protein: CASSEPNRIGDYGYTF. The CDR3 DNA reads as TGTGCCAGCAGTGAACCAAACAGGATAGGGGACTATGGCTACACCTTC. V is TRBV2 and J is TRBJ1-2; D possibly corresponds to TRBD1 (5 bases). CDR1 SNHLY and CDR2 FYNNEI come from the germline V gene. V dropped 2 bases and J dropped 3 bases, with 16 bases sitting between them. The CDR3 runs 16 residues.

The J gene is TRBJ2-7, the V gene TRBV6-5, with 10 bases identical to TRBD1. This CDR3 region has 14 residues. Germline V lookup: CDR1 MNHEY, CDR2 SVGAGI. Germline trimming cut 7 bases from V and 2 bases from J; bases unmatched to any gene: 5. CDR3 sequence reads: CASTAGQGTYEQYF. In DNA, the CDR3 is TGTGCCAGCACCGCGGGACAGGGGACCTACGAGCAGTACTTC.

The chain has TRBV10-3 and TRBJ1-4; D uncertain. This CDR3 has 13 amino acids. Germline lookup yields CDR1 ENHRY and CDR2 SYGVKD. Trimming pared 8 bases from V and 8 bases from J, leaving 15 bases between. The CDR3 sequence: CAIYDPGGEKLFF. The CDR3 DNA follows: TGTGCCATCTATGACCCGGGAGGGGAAAAACTGTTTTTT.

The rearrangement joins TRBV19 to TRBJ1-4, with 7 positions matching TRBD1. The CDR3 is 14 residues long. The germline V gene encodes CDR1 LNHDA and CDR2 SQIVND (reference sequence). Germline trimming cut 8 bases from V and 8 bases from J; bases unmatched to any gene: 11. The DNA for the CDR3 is TGTGCCAGTTATTCCGACAGGGCAGGAGAAAAACTGTTTTTT. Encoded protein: CASYSDRAGEKLFF.

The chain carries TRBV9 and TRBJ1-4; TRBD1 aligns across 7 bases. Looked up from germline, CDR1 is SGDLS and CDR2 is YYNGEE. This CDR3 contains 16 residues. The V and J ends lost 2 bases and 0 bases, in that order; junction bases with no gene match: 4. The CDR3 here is CASSVAGGTTNEKLFF. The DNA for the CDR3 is TGTGCCAGCAGCGTCGCAGGGGGGACAACTAATGAAAAACTGTTTTTT.

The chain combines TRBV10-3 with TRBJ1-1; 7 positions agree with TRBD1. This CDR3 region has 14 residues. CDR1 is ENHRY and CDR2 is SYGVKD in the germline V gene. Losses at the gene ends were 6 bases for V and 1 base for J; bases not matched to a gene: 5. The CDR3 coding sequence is TGTGCCATCAGCATCTCAGGGGGGAACACTGAAGCTTTCTTT. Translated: CAISISGGNTEAFF.

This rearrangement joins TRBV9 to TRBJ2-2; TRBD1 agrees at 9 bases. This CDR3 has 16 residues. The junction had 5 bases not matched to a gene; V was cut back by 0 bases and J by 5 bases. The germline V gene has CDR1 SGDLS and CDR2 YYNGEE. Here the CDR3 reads CASSVVGQGKTGELFF. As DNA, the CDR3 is TGTGCCAGCAGCGTAGTGGGACAGGGTAAAACCGGGGAGCTGTTTTTT.

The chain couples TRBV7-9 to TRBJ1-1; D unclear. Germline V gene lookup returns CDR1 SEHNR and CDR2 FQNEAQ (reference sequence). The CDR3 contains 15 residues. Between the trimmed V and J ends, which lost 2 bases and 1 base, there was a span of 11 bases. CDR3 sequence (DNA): TGTGCCAGCAGCTTATACCGGGCCTCGAACACTGAAGCTTTCTTT. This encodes CASSLYRASNTEAFF. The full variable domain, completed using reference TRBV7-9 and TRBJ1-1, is DTGVSQNPRHKITKRGQNVTFRCDPISEHNRLYWYRQTLGQGPEFLTYFQNEAQLEKSRLLSDRFSAERPKGSFSTLEIQRTEQGDSAMYLCASSLYRASNTEAFFGQGTRLTVV.

CDR3 DNA sequence: TGTGCCAGCACCTGGTTACCCTCCTACGAGCAGTACTTC. The encoded protein is CASTWLPSYEQYF. The rearrangement uses TRBV2 and TRBJ2-7; D remains unclear. Germline CDR1 and CDR2: SNHLY and FYNNEI. The CDR3 extends over 13 amino acids. Trimming took off 7 bases at V and 0 bases at J, with 10 bases between the two ends.

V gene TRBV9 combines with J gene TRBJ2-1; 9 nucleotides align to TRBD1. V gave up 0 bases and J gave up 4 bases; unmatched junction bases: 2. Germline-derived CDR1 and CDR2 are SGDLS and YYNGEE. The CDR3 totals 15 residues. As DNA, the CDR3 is TGTGCCAGCAGCGTAGATGGGACAGGGTACAATGAGCAGTTCTTC. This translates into CASSVDGTGYNEQFF. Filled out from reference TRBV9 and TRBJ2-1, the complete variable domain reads DSGVTQTPKHLITATGQRVTLRCSPRSGDLSVYWYQQSLDQGLQFLIQYYNGEERAKGNILERFSAQQFPDLHSELNLSSLELGDSALYFCASSVDGTGYNEQFFGPGTRLTVL.

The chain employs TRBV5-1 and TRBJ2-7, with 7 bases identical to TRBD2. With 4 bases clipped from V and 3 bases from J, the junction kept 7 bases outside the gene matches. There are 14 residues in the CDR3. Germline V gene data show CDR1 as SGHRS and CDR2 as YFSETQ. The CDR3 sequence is CASSPGGGDYEQYF. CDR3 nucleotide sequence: TGCGCCAGCAGCCCTGGGGGAGGGGACTACGAGCAGTACTTC.

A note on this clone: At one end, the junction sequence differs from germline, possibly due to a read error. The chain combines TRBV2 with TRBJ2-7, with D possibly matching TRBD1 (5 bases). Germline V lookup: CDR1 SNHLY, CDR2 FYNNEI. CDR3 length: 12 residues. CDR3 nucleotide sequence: TGTGCCAGCAGCGAAGACAGCTCAGGGCAGTACTTC. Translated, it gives CASSEDSSGQYF. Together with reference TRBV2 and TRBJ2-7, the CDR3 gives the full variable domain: EPEVTQTPSHQVTQMGQEVILRCVPISNHLYFYWYRQILGQKVEFLVSFYNNEISEKSEIFDDQFSVERPDGSNFTLKIRSTKLEDSAMYFCASSEDSSGQYFGPGTRLTVT.

CDR3 protein: CASSTLAGQPYEQYF. The CDR3 DNA follows: TGTGCCAGCAGCACCTTAGCAGGACAACCCTACGAGCAGTACTTC. The chain links TRBV7-9 to TRBJ2-7; the D gene is possibly TRBD1 (5 bases). The CDR3 has 15 residues. CDR1 and CDR2 (germline): SEHNR, FQNEAQ (reference sequence). Between the trimmed V and J ends, which lost 5 bases and 2 bases, there was a span of 16 bases.

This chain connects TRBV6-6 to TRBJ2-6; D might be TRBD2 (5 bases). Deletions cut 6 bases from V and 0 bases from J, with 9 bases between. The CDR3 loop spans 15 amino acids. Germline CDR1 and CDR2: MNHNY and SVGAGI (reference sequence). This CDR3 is CASRERFSGANVLTF. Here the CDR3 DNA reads TGTGCCAGCAGAGAGCGGTTCTCTGGGGCCAACGTCCTGACTTTC.

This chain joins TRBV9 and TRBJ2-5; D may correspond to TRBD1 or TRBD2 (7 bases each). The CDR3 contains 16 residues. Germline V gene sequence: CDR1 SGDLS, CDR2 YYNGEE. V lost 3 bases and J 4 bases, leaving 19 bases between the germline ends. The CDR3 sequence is CASSGEGKGGGETQYF. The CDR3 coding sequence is TGTGCCAGCAGCGGGGAGGGGAAAGGGGGCGGAGAGACCCAGTACTTC.

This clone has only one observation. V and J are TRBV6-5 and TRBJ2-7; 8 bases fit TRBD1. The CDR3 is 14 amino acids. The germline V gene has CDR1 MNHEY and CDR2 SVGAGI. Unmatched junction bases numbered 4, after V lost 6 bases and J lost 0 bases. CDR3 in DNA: TGTGCCAGCAGGCCCGGGACAGGCTCCTACGAGCAGTACTTC. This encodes CASRPGTGSYEQYF.

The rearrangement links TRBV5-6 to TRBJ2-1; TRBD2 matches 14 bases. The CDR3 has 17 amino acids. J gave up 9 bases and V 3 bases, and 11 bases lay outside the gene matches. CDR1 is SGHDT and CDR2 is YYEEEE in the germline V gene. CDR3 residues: CASSSPLGLAGVGEQFF. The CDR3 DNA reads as TGTGCCAGCAGCTCGCCTTTGGGACTAGCGGGAGTGGGTGAGCAGTTCTTC.

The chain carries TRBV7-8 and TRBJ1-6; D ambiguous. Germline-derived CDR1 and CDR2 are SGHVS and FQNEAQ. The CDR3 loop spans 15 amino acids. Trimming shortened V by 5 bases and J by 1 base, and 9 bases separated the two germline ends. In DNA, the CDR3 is TGTGCCAGCAGCCCTCCGGGTTCCTATAATTCACCCCTCCACTTT. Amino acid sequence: CASSPPGSYNSPLHF.

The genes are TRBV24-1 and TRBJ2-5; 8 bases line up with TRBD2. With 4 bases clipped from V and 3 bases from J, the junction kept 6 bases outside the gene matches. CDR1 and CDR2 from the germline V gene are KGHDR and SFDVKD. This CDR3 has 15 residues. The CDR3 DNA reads TGTGCCACCAGTGAACCGGGACTAGGGAAAGAGACCCAGTACTTC. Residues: CATSEPGLGKETQYF.

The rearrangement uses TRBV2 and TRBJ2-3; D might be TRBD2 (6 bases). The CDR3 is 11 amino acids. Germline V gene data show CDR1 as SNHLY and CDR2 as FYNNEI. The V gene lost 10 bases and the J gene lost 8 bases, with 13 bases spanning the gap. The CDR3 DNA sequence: TGTGCCACCGCCGAGGAGGGTACGCAGTATTTT. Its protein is CATAEEGTQYF.